The 8 T cell receptor beta chains below come from one sample, sequenced in a study of molecular identifiers for immune sequencing clone quantification. One entry per CDR3 protein results from TCRdb running MiXCR on the PCR reads. In the table there are about 320,000 distinct CDR3 sequences, around a fifth of which are singletons. Sequenced: naive CD8+ T cells from blood, with Jurkat cell RNA spiked in. Subset denoted: FACS-sorted CD8+CD4-CCR7+CD45RA+ naive T cells. These receptor sequences come from a human donor in good health. Some libraries in this study had Jurkat cell RNA spiked in.

This clonotype was seen repeatedly, ten times or more. The rearrangement links TRBV2 to TRBJ2-4; D gene unclear. Per the germline V gene, CDR1 is SNHLY and CDR2 is FYNNEI. V was cut by 3 bases and J by 7 bases, with 7 bases left in between. This CDR3 region has 12 residues. CDR3 coding DNA: TGTGCCAGCAGTGATGAGGCTAACATTCAGTACTTC. It is translated as CASSDEANIQYF. Full variable domain (missing parts from reference TRBV2 and TRBJ2-4): EPEVTQTPSHQVTQMGQEVILRCVPISNHLYFYWYRQILGQKVEFLVSFYNNEISEKSEIFDDQFSVERPDGSNFTLKIRSTKLEDSAMYFCASSDEANIQYFGAGTRLSVL.

This clonotype was counted at least ten times. This chain joins TRBV5-8 and TRBJ2-2; D is possibly TRBD2 (6 bases). Germline CDR1 reads SGHTS; CDR2 reads YDEGEE. CDR3 length: 15 residues. Trimming cost V 2 bases and J 9 bases, with 17 bases left between them. CDR3 nucleotide sequence: TGTGCCAGCAGCTTAAAACTAGCAAGGACCCGGGAGCTGTTTTTT. Protein sequence: CASSLKLARTRELFF.

On this clonotype itself: This may come from a read error, since a much larger clone is one base off. This rearrangement joins TRBV12-3 or TRBV12-4 to TRBJ1-5; possibly TRBD1 for D (5 bases). This CDR3 contains 16 residues. The CDR3 region has the DNA TGTGCCTGCAGTAATCGGGACGGAGATAGCAATCAGCCCCAGCATTTT. It specifies CACSNRDGDSNQPQHF.

This clonotype was seen repeatedly, ten times or more. This sequence joins TRBV25-1 and TRBJ2-7, with D unclear. CDR1 is MGHDK, CDR2 SYGVNS, per germline. Deletions cut 3 bases from V and 1 base from J, with 13 bases between. CDR3 size: 15 residues. CDR3 DNA sequence: TGTGCCAGCAGTGATCCGTGGGCTGATTCCTACGAGCAGTACTTC. This gives the protein CASSDPWADSYEQYF.

This clonotype was picked up many times. The gene calls are TRBV7-6 and TRBJ2-3; possible D gene TRBD2, 6 bases. This CDR3 contains 15 residues. Between the trimmed V and J ends, which lost 5 bases and 2 bases, there was a span of 14 bases. Germline V gene lookup returns CDR1 SGHVS and CDR2 FNYEAQ. The CDR3 DNA reads as TGTGCCAGCAGCCAGGCGACTAGAAACACAGATACGCAGTATTTT. Translating gives CASSQATRNTDTQYF. The full variable domain, completed using reference TRBV7-6 and TRBJ2-3, is GAGVSQSPRYKVTKRGQDVALRCDPISGHVSLYWYRQALGQGPEFLTYFNYEAQQDKSGLPNDRFSAERPEGSISTLTIQRTEQRDSAMYRCASSQATRNTDTQYFGPGTRLTVL.

The chain links TRBV20-1 to TRBJ2-7; weak D call: TRBD2 (6 bases). This CDR3 contains 17 residues. Per the germline V gene, CDR1 is DFQATT and CDR2 is SNEGSKA (reference sequence). V was clipped by 1 base and J by 1 base, with 20 bases between them. CDR3 sequence (DNA): TGCAGTGCTAGAGGGAATTTCGGTGGCGGGGCTTCCTACGAGCAGTACTTC. This translates into CSARGNFGGGASYEQYF.

This clonotype was observed at least ten times. The chain carries TRBV5-4 and TRBJ2-5; weak D call: TRBD1 (5 bases). The CDR3 has 12 amino acids. Germline V gene lookup returns CDR1 SGHNT and CDR2 YYREEE (reference sequence). Trimming took 6 bases from V and 5 from J, leaving 11 bases between them. Here the CDR3 DNA reads TGTGCCAGCACTTCAGGGCTGGAGACCCAGTACTTC. This sequence encodes CASTSGLETQYF.

This clonotype has at least ten counts. The chain recombines TRBV28 with TRBJ2-1; unclear D gene. The CDR3 runs to 14 residues. Germline V lookup: CDR1 MDHEN, CDR2 SYDVKM. With 2 bases removed from V and 6 bases from J, the gap between germline ends came to 11 bases. The CDR3 region has the DNA TGTGCCAGCAGTTTACTCGCCCCAGTCAATGAGCAGTTCTTC. Amino acids: CASSLLAPVNEQFF. Supplemented by reference TRBV28 and TRBJ2-1, the full variable domain reads DVKVTQSSRYLVKRTGEKVFLECVQDMDHENMFWYRQDPGLGLRLIYFSYDVKMKEKGDIPEGYSVSREKKERFSLILESASTNQTSMYLCASSLLAPVNEQFFGPGTRLTVL.